This passage covers 18 T cell receptor beta chains from one sample sequenced in a study of control samples from healthy donors and cancer patients. Repertoires were generated with immunoSEQ multiplex PCR, while TCRdb's copy carries only in-frame clones and drops some. The sample table sets out roughly 200,000 clones. The sample was blood. These receptors were collected from a woman in her 30s in good health.

J is TRBJ1-2 and V is TRBV5-4, with TRBD1 as a possible D gene (5 bases). There are 13 residues in the CDR3. Germline V CDR1 and CDR2: SGHNT, YYREEE (reference sequence). The germline V and J ends were trimmed by 3 bases and 10 bases, with 16 bases remaining between them. CDR3 sequence reads: CASSWGEGLAYTF. The CDR3 DNA follows: TGTGCCAGCAGCTGGGGGGAGGGCCTTGCCTACACCTTC.

The chain links TRBV2 to TRBJ1-2; D is perhaps TRBD1 (6 bases). This CDR3 has 13 residues. V was shortened by 5 bases and J by 8 bases, with 15 bases between the two germline ends. From germline, CDR1 is SNHLY and CDR2 FYNNEI. CDR3 nucleotides: TGTGCCAGCAGTCGAGGACAGTTTTCGGGCTACACCTTC. This translates into CASSRGQFSGYTF.

The J gene is TRBJ1-2, the V gene TRBV29-1; D might be TRBD1 (5 bases). V lost 4 bases and J lost 7, with 16 bases in between. Looked up from germline, CDR1 is SQVTM and CDR2 is ANQGSEA. This CDR3 region has 13 residues. The CDR3 region has the DNA TGCAGCGTTGGGGGCAGGGAGGTTGGTGGCTACACCTTC. Protein: CSVGGREVGGYTF.

The rearrangement uses TRBV7-9 and TRBJ1-4; TRBD1 might be the D (6 bases). With 0 bases removed from V and 8 bases from J, the gap between germline ends came to 19 bases. Germline lookup yields CDR1 SEHNR and CDR2 FQNEAQ (reference sequence). This CDR3 has 17 amino acids. The CDR3 is CASSLALGTSLTEKLFF. The CDR3 DNA reads as TGTGCCAGCAGCTTAGCCTTAGGGACATCTCTGACCGAAAAACTGTTTTTT. The variable domain in full, completed from reference TRBV7-9 and TRBJ1-4, reads DTGVSQNPRHKITKRGQNVTFRCDPISEHNRLYWYRQTLGQGPEFLTYFQNEAQLEKSRLLSDRFSAERPKGSFSTLEIQRTEQGDSAMYLCASSLALGTSLTEKLFFGSGTQLSVL.

The rearrangement joins TRBV7-3 to TRBJ2-2; tentative D call: TRBD1 (6 bases). Germline CDR1 SGHTA, CDR2 FQGTGA. CDR3 length equals 14 residues. V lost 5 bases, J lost 1 base, and 8 bases lay in between. CDR3 DNA sequence: TGTGCCAGCAGCCAGGACAGGAACACCGGGGAGCTGTTTTTT. It codes for CASSQDRNTGELFF.

J is TRBJ1-2 and V is TRBV7-9, with 11 bases lining up with TRBD1. The CDR3 has 15 amino acids. Germline assignment: CDR1 SEHNR and CDR2 FQNEAQ (reference sequence). V dropped 5 bases and J dropped 4; count of bases not matched to a gene: 6. The CDR3 DNA reads TGTGCCAGCAGCCCCAGGACAGGGGGCAGCTATGGCTACACCTTC. Protein sequence: CASSPRTGGSYGYTF.

The CDR3, as DNA: TGTGCCAGCAGTTACTCAGGGGACGAGCAGTACTTC. Encoded protein: CASSYSGDEQYF. The chain is built from TRBV6-2 or TRBV6-3 and TRBJ2-7; D may be TRBD1 (5 bases). Germline CDR1 reads MNHEY; CDR2 reads SVGEGT. V was pared by 0 bases and J by 5 bases, with 5 bases between. CDR3 size: 12 residues.

The chain has TRBV9 and TRBJ2-1, with D perhaps TRBD1 (5 bases). The CDR3 consists of 15 residues. In germline, CDR1 is SGDLS, CDR2 YYNGEE. Trimming took 0 bases from V and 5 from J, leaving 12 bases between them. The CDR3 sequence is CASSVGQGRHNEQFF. In nucleotides, the CDR3 is TGTGCCAGCAGCGTAGGGCAGGGCCGTCACAATGAGCAGTTCTTC.

The chain joins TRBV28 to TRBJ1-1; the D is unclear. The V gene's germline CDR1 is MDHEN and CDR2 SYDVKM. V was trimmed by 6 bases and J by 10 bases, leaving 15 bases between them. This CDR3 has 12 residues. The CDR3 DNA reads as TGTGCCAGCAGGATAACCTCTCGGGGAGCTTTCTTT. Its protein product is CASRITSRGAFF.

The chain combines TRBV20-1 with TRBJ2-1; D not resolved. The V and J ends lost 3 bases and 3 bases respectively, with 9 bases between them. The CDR3 loop spans 13 amino acids. Germline V CDR1 and CDR2: DFQATT, SNEGSKA (reference sequence). CDR3: CSASGIFYNEQFF. Written as DNA, the CDR3 is TGCAGTGCTAGTGGGATTTTCTACAATGAGCAGTTCTTC.

The rearrangement links TRBV24-1 to TRBJ1-2; weak D call: TRBD1 (5 bases). V was shortened by 0 bases and J by 8 bases, with 9 bases between the two germline ends. This CDR3 has 13 residues. Germline V gene lookup returns CDR1 KGHDR and CDR2 SFDVKD. This chain's CDR3 is CATSDLDSKGYTF. In DNA form, the CDR3 reads TGTGCCACCAGTGATTTGGACAGTAAGGGCTACACCTTC.

The V call is TRBV5-4, the J call TRBJ2-3; TRBD2 matches 7 bases. Germline CDR1 is SGHNT and CDR2 is YYREEE (reference sequence). The CDR3 sequence is 15 residues long. J gave up 0 bases and V 6 bases, and 7 bases lay outside the gene matches. CDR3: CASKTGGSSTDTQYF. DNA of the CDR3: TGTGCCAGCAAAACGGGGGGTTCGAGCACAGATACGCAGTATTTT. Full variable domain (rest looked up from reference TRBV5-4 and TRBJ2-3): ETGVTQSPTHLIKTRGQQVTLRCSSQSGHNTVSWYQQALGQGPQFIFQYYREEENGRGNFPPRFSGLQFPNYSSELNVNALELDDSALYLCASKTGGSSTDTQYFGPGTRLTVL.

V usage is TRBV6-4 and J usage is TRBJ1-2; 8 bases line up with TRBD1. The CDR3 is made up of 14 amino acids. V shed 6 bases and J 8 bases; nucleotides not matched to a gene: 11. CDR1 is MRHNA and CDR2 is SNTAGT in the germline V gene. CDR3 in amino acids: CASSASDRASGYTF. In DNA, the CDR3 is TGTGCCAGCAGCGCCTCGGACAGGGCTAGCGGCTACACCTTC.

This chain uses TRBV4-1 with TRBJ1-2; perhaps TRBD1 as D (5 bases). Germline CDR1 is MGHRA and CDR2 is YSYEKL. The CDR3 runs to 16 residues. Trimming removed 2 bases at V and 4 bases at J, with 17 bases between. The CDR3 DNA reads as TGCGCCAGCAGCCAACCAAGGCAGGGTTCACCCTATGGCTACACCTTC. It yields the protein CASSQPRQGSPYGYTF.

The CDR3 DNA is TGTGCCAGCAGATTAGCGGTACTAGGGCCCTACGAGCAGTACTTC. Protein: CASRLAVLGPYEQYF. The chain uses TRBV27 and TRBJ2-7; tentative D call: TRBD2 (6 bases). V lost 6 bases, J lost 2 bases, and 17 bases lay in between. Germline values: CDR1 MNHEY, CDR2 SMNVEV (reference sequence). The CDR3 extends over 15 amino acids.

The rearrangement links TRBV19 to TRBJ1-2; weak D call: TRBD1 (5 bases). Trimming pared 11 bases from V and 4 bases from J, leaving 14 bases between. The CDR3 extends over 12 amino acids. Germline V gene data show CDR1 as LNHDA and CDR2 as SQIVND (reference sequence). The CDR3 is CALIQVLYGYTF. For the CDR3, the DNA is TGTGCCCTGATACAGGTACTCTATGGCTACACCTTC.

The chain couples TRBV29-1 to TRBJ2-7; TRBD2 matches 12 bases. V gave up 0 bases and J gave up 6 bases; unmatched junction bases: 12. Germline V gene sequence: CDR1 SQVTM, CDR2 ANQGSEA. This CDR3 comprises 17 residues. The CDR3 DNA reads as TGCAGCGTTGAAGATCAACTAGCGGGGGGATTTTCCCTCGAGCAGTACTTC. Its translation is CSVEDQLAGGFSLEQYF.

V gene TRBV27 combines with J gene TRBJ1-5; D might be TRBD1 (5 bases). CDR1 is MNHEY and CDR2 is SMNVEV in the germline V gene (reference sequence). With 4 bases removed from V and 0 bases from J, the gap between germline ends came to 22 bases. The length of the CDR3 is 19 residues. CDR3 nucleotide sequence: TGTGCCAGCAGTTCACTCCCCGGGACGGAAGAATATAGCAATCAGCCCCAGCATTTT. Translating it yields CASSSLPGTEEYSNQPQHF.